A selection of T cell receptor beta chains follows, all from one sample in a study of blood T cell repertoires in COVID-19. Sequenced by immunoSEQ multiplex PCR; TCRdb stores in-frame clones only, minus some. The sample records around 220,000 clones, 70% to 85% being singletons. Sequenced input: peripheral blood. The origin of the receptors is a woman between 35 and 50 years old with active or convalescent COVID-19. CDR3s include the opening cysteine and the closing phenylalanine or tryptophan. The D gene is left open where the match is weak. Size is omitted from some rows. Given values are once, few, many or a class for expanded clones.

j_gene,v_gene,abundance,d_gene,CDR3nt,CDR3aa
TRBJ1-6,TRBV5-1,.,TRBD1,TGCGCCAGCAGCACGACCGGGACAGAGTATAATTCACCCCTCCACTTT,CASSTTGTEYNSPLHF
TRBJ1-2,TRBV12-3/TRBV12-4,.,.,TGTGCCAGCAGTTTAGAGGGGAACTATGGCTACACCTTC,CASSLEGNYGYTF
TRBJ1-4,TRBV5-1,.,.,TGCGCCAGCAGCTTGGGATCCGGAGCAACTAATGAAAAACTGTTTTTT,CASSLGSGATNEKLFF
TRBJ1-2,TRBV10-3,.,TRBD1,TGTGCCATCAGTGAGCAGGGGGCGTCCTATGGCTACACCTTC,CAISEQGASYGYTF
TRBJ1-2,TRBV28,.,TRBD1,TGTGCCAGCAGGGCGGGACAGGGAGGTGGCTACACCTTC,CASRAGQGGGYTF
TRBJ2-5,TRBV5-1,.,.,TGCGCCAGCAGCCCGGGACTGTTAGGAGAGACCCAGTACTTC,CASSPGLLGETQYF
TRBJ2-7,TRBV27,.,.,TGTGCCAGCAGTTGGAGGACAGCTGATTACGAGCAGTACTTC,CASSWRTADYEQYF
TRBJ1-1,TRBV5-1,.,TRBD1,TGCGCCAGCAGCGATCAGGGGGCACGCACTGAAGCTTTCTTT,CASSDQGARTEAFF
TRBJ2-2,TRBV28,.,TRBD1,TGTGCCAGCAGGGGCCGGGACAGGTATTCGAACACCGGGGAGCTGTTTTTT,CASRGRDRYSNTGELFF
TRBJ2-3,TRBV28,.,TRBD1,TGTGCCAGCAGAAGACAGGGAACAGATACGCAGTATTTT,CASRRQGTDTQYF
TRBJ2-7,TRBV10-3,.,TRBD1,TGTGCCATCAGTTCACAGGGGGCGGGTTACGAGCAGTACTTC,CAISSQGAGYEQYF
TRBJ2-1,TRBV19,.,TRBD2,TGTGCCAGTAGTATTCGGGGGGGGACCGTTAGGAATGAGCAGTTCTTC,CASSIRGGTVRNEQFF
TRBJ2-7,TRBV4-2,once,TRBD2,TGTGCCAGCAGCCAGGTTCTAGCGGGCTTCTACGAGCAGTACTTC,CASSQVLAGFYEQYF
TRBJ1-6,TRBV19,.,.,TGTGCCAGCACCGCATCACAGGGTCATAATTCACCCCTCCACTTT,CASTASQGHNSPLHF
TRBJ1-2,TRBV11-2,.,.,TGTGCCAGCAGCTTAATATCGGGTCATCGTAGTAGGGGCTACACCTTC,CASSLISGHRSRGYTF
TRBJ2-3,TRBV4-1,once,TRBD1,TGCGCCAGCTCCAGTCGGGACAGAACCGCAGATACGCAGTATTTT,CASSSRDRTADTQYF
TRBJ2-5,TRBV27,.,TRBD2,TGTGCCAGCAGCCTAGCGGGGGCCTACCAAGAGACCCAGTACTTC,CASSLAGAYQETQYF
TRBJ2-2,TRBV27,.,TRBD1,TGTGCCAGCAGTTGGACAGGGGGCCTCGCGAACACCGGGGAGCTGTTTTTT,CASSWTGGLANTGELFF
TRBJ1-2,TRBV7-9,.,TRBD1,TGTGCCAGCAGCCCGGGACAGGGGAACTATGGCTACACCTTC,CASSPGQGNYGYTF
TRBJ1-4,TRBV28,.,.,TGTGCCAGCATGTCGGCAGGGCCTGCAACTAATGAAAAACTGTTTTTT,CASMSAGPATNEKLFF
TRBJ1-6,TRBV6-5,.,.,TGTGCCAGCAGTTACTCGTGGGGGGGAATTGCACCCCTCCACTTT,CASSYSWGGIAPLHF
TRBJ2-3,TRBV5-5,.,TRBD2,TGTGCCAGCAGCTTGGGGGCGGGGGAAAGGGCAGATACGCAGTATTTT,CASSLGAGERADTQYF
TRBJ1-3,TRBV5-1,.,.,TGCGCCAGCAGCGCCGGGAGTATTGGAAACACCATATATTTT,CASSAGSIGNTIYF
TRBJ1-2,TRBV3-1/TRBV3-2,.,.,TGTGCCAGCAGCCAAGCCGACATTAGTGGCTACACCTTC,CASSQADISGYTF
TRBJ2-7,TRBV5-5,.,.,TGTGCCAGCAGCTGGGGGGCCTACGAGCAGTACTTC,CASSWGAYEQYF
TRBJ1-1,TRBV6-5,.,.,TGTGCCAGCAGTTACCGGATTTCCCGGGGGGGAGCTTTCTTT,CASSYRISRGGAFF
TRBJ1-2,TRBV12-3/TRBV12-4,.,TRBD1,TGTGCCAGCAGCCAATCGACAGGGTTGAGCTACACCTTC,CASSQSTGLSYTF
TRBJ2-7,TRBV18,.,.,TGTGCCAGCTCACCGAGACGGGTCTCACCACTCTACGAGCAGTACTTC,CASSPRRVSPLYEQYF
TRBJ1-5,TRBV13,.,TRBD1,TGTGCCAGCAGCTCCGACAGGGCCAGGATCCCCAATCAGCCCCAGCATTTT,CASSSDRARIPNQPQHF
TRBJ1-6,TRBV28,.,.,TGTGCCACCACTAAACCGCGGGCCCCTTGGTCCCTCCACTTT,CATTKPRAPWSLHF
TRBJ1-2,TRBV4-1,few,.,TGCGCCAGCAGCCAAGATCATGGGGTCGGACTTGGCTACACCTTC,CASSQDHGVGLGYTF